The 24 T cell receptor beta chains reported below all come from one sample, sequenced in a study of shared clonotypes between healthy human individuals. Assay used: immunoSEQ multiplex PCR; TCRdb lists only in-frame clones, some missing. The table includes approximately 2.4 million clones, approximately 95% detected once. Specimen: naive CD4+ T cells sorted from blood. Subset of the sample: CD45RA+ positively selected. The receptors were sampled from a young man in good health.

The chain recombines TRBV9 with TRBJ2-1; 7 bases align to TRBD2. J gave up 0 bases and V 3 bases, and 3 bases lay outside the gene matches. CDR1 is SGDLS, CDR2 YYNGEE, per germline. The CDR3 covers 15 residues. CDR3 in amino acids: CASSAAGVSYNEQFF. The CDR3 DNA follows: TGTGCCAGCAGCGCTGCGGGAGTCTCCTACAATGAGCAGTTCTTC.

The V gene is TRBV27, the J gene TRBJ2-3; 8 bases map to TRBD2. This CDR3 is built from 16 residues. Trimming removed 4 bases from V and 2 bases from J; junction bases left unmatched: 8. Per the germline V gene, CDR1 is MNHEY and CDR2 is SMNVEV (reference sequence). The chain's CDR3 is CASSSQGGRITDTQYF. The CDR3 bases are TGTGCCAGCAGTTCCCAGGGCGGGAGGATCACAGATACGCAGTATTTT.

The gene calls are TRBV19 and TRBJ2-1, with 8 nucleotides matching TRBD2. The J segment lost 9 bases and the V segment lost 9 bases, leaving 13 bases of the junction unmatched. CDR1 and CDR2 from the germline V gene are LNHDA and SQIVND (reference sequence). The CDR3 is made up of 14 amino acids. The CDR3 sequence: CASQLGGGRAEQFF. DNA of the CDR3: TGTGCCAGCCAACTTGGCGGGGGGCGCGCTGAGCAGTTCTTC.

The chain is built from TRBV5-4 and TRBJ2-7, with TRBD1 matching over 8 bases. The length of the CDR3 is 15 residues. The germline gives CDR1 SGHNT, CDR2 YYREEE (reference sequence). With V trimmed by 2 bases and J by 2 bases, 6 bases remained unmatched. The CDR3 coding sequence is TGTGCCAGCAGCTTTTTGGGGACAGGAACCTACGAGCAGTACTTC. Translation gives CASSFLGTGTYEQYF.

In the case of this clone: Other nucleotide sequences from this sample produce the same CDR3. In DNA, the CDR3 is TGTGCCAGCAGCAGGACTAGCGGGAGCACAGATACGCAGTATTTT. It is translated as CASSRTSGSTDTQYF. The J gene is TRBJ2-3, the V gene TRBV7-9, with 11 nucleotides matching TRBD2. Trimming removed 5 bases from V and 0 bases from J; junction bases left unmatched: 1. Germline CDR1 is SEHNR and CDR2 is FQNEAQ (reference sequence). This CDR3 region has 15 residues. Supplemented by reference TRBV7-9 and TRBJ2-3, the full variable domain reads DTGVSQNPRHKITKRGQNVTFRCDPISEHNRLYWYRQTLGQGPEFLTYFQNEAQLEKSRLLSDRFSAERPKGSFSTLEIQRTEQGDSAMYLCASSRTSGSTDTQYFGPGTRLTVL.

The CDR3 DNA reads TGCGCCAGCAGCTTCGCCCTGGGTTCCTCCACAGATACGCAGTATTTT. It yields the protein CASSFALGSSTDTQYF. The chain links TRBV5-1 to TRBJ2-3; D unresolved. CDR3 length: 16 amino acids. V was shortened by 2 bases and J by 2 bases, with 15 bases between the two germline ends. CDR1 SGHRS and CDR2 YFSETQ come from the germline V gene.

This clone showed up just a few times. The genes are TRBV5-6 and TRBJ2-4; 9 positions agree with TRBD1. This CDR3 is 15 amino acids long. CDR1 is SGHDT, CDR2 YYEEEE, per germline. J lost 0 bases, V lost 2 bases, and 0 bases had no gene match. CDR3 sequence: CASSLQGAAKNIQYF. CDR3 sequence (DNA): TGTGCCAGCAGCTTACAGGGGGCAGCCAAAAACATTCAGTACTTC.

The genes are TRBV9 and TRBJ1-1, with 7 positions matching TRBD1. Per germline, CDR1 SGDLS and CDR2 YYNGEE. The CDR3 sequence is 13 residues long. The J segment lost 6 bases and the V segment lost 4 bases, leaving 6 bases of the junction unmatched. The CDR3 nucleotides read TGTGCCAGCAGCATACAGGGGAGCGCTGAAGCTTTCTTT. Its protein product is CASSIQGSAEAFF.

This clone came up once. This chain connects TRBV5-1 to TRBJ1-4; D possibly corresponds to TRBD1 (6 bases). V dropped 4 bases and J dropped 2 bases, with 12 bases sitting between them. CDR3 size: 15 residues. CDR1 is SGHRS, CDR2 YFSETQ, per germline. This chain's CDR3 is CASSGQGYTNEKLFF. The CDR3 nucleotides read TGCGCCAGCAGCGGGCAGGGGTACACTAATGAAAAACTGTTTTTT. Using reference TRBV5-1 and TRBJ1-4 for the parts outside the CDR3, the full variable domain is KAGVTQTPRYLIKTRGQQVTLSCSPISGHRSVSWYQQTPGQGLQFLFEYFSETQRNKGNFPGRFSGRQFSNSRSEMNVSTLELGDSALYLCASSGQGYTNEKLFFGSGTQLSVL.

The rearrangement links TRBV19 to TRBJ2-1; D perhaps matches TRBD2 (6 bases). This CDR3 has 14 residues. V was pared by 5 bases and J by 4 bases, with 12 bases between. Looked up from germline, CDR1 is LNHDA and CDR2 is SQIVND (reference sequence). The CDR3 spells CASSPGLGYNEQFF. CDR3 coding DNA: TGTGCCAGTAGTCCGGGACTGGGATACAATGAGCAGTTCTTC.

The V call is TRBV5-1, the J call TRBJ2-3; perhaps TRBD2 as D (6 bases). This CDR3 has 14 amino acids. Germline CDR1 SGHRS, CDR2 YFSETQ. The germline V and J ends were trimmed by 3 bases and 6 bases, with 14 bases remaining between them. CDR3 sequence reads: CASSSAGGSDTQYF. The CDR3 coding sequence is TGCGCCAGCAGCTCCGCCGGGGGAAGTGATACGCAGTATTTT.

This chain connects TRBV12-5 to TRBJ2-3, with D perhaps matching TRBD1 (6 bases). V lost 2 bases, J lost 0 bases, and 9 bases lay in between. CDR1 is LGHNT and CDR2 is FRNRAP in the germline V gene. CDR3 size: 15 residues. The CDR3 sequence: CASGLIRGSTDTQYF. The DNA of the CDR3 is TGTGCTAGTGGTTTGATCAGGGGAAGCACAGATACGCAGTATTTT. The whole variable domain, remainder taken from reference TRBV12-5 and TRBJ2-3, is DARVTQTPRHKVTEMGQEVTMRCQPILGHNTVFWYRQTMMQGLELLAYFRNRAPLDDSGMPKDRFSAEMPDATLATLKIQPSEPRDSAVYFCASGLIRGSTDTQYFGPGTRLTVL.

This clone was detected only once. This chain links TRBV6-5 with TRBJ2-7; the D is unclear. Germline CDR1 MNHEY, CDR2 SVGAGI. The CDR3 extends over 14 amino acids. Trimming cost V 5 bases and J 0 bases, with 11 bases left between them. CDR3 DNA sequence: TGTGCCAGCAGTGCGACAAAGGCCTCCTACGAGCAGTACTTC. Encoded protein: CASSATKASYEQYF.

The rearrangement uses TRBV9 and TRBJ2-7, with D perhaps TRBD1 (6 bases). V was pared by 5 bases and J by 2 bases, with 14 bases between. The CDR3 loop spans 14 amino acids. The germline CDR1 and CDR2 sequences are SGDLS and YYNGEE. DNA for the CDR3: TGTGCCAGCAGTGTGAACAGGGAGACCTACGAGCAGTACTTC. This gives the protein CASSVNRETYEQYF.

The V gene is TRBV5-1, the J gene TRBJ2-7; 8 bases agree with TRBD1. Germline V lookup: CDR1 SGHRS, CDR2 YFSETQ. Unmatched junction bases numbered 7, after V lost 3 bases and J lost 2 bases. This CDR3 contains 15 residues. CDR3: CASSSGQVVPYEQYF. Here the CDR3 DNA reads TGCGCCAGCAGCTCGGGACAGGTTGTACCCTACGAGCAGTACTTC.

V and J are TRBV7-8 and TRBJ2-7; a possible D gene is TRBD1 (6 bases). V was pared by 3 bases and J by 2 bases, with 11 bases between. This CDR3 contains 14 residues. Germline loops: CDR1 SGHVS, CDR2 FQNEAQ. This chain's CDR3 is CASSLVQGPYEQYF. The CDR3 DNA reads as TGTGCCAGCAGCTTGGTACAGGGTCCCTACGAGCAGTACTTC.

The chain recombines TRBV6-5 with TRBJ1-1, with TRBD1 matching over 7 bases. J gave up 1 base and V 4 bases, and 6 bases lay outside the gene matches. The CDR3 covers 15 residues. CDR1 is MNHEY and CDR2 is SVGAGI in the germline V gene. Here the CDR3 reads CASSFGQASNTEAFF. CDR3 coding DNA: TGTGCCAGCAGTTTCGGACAGGCCTCGAACACTGAAGCTTTCTTT.

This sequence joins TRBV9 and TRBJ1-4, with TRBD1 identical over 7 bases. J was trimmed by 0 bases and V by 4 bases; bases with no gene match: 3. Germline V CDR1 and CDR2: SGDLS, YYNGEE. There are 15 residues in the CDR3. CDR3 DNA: TGTGCCAGCAGCCGGGACAGCGCAACTAATGAAAAACTGTTTTTT. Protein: CASSRDSATNEKLFF.

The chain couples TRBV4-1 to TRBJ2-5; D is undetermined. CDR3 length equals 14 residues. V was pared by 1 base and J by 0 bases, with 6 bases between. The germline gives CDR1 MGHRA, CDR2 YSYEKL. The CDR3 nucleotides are TGCGCCAGCAGCCAAGGACGGAACCAAGAGACCCAGTACTTC. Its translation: CASSQGRNQETQYF.

The CDR3 region is CASSESNVGAEAFF. The CDR3 DNA sequence: TGTGCCAGCAGTGAATCGAATGTCGGCGCTGAAGCTTTCTTT. V is TRBV2 and J is TRBJ1-1, with no clear D. The germline V gene encodes CDR1 SNHLY and CDR2 FYNNEI. There are 14 residues in the CDR3. Trimming cost V 2 bases and J 6 bases, with 13 bases left between them. Combining the CDR3 with reference TRBV2 and TRBJ1-1 gives the whole variable domain EPEVTQTPSHQVTQMGQEVILRCVPISNHLYFYWYRQILGQKVEFLVSFYNNEISEKSEIFDDQFSVERPDGSNFTLKIRSTKLEDSAMYFCASSESNVGAEAFFGQGTRLTVV.

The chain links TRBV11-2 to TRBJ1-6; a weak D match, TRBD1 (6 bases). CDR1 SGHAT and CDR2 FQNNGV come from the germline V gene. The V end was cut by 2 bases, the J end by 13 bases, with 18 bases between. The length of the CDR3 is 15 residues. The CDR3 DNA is TGTGCCAGCAGCTTACTCGCAGGGGTAGTATCTCCCCTCCACTTT. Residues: CASSLLAGVVSPLHF.

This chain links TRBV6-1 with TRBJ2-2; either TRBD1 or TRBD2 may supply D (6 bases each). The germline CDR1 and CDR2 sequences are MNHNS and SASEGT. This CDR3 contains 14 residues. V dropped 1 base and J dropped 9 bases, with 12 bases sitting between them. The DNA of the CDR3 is TGTGCCAGCAGTGAAGTTGGGGGGCTCCGGGAGCTGTTTTTT. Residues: CASSEVGGLRELFF.

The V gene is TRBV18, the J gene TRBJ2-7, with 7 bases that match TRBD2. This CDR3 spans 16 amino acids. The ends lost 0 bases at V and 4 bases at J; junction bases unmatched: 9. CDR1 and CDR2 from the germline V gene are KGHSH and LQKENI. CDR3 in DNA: TGTGCCAGCTCACCACCTGGGGGAGGGCGCTGGTACGAGCAGTACTTC. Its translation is CASSPPGGGRWYEQYF.

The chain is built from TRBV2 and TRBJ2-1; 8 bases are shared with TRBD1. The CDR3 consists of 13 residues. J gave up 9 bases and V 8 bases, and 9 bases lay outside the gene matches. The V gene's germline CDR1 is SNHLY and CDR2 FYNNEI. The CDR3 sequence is CASQGQVAGEQFF. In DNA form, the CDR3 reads TGTGCCAGCCAGGGACAGGTGGCGGGTGAGCAGTTCTTC.